These T cell receptor beta chains were read from a single sample in a study of blood T cell repertoires in COVID-19. TCRdb's table, derived via immunoSEQ multiplex PCR, lists solely in-frame clones and lacks some. The table lists tens of thousands of clones, about 88% of them singletons. Sequencing was carried out using peripheral blood. The receptor set was obtained from a woman older than 75 with acute or convalescent COVID-19. Both conserved end residues are part of each CDR3. The D gene is left open where the match is weak. Where a row states a size, it is once, few, many or the class of an expanded clone; other rows omit it.

V gene: TRBV19
J gene: TRBJ2-1
CDR3 length: 19
clone size: NA
D gene: NA
CDR3 protein: CASGVGMGREGFIRDEQFF
CDR3 DNA: TGTGCCAGTGGAGTGGGGATGGGGCGGGAAGGGTTCATCCGGGATGAGCAGTTCTTC

V gene: TRBV6-5
J gene: TRBJ2-2
CDR3 length: 15
clone size: NA
D gene: TRBD2
CDR3 protein: CASSYLGGLTGELFF
CDR3 DNA: TGTGCCAGCAGTTACTTGGGGGGGTTGACCGGGGAGCTGTTTTTT

V gene: TRBV4-1
J gene: TRBJ2-3
CDR3 length: 13
clone size: NA
D gene: NA
CDR3 protein: CASSQDGPDTQYF
CDR3 DNA: TGCGCCAGCAGCCAAGATGGGCCAGATACGCAGTATTTT

V gene: TRBV6-5
J gene: TRBJ2-7
CDR3 length: 12
clone size: NA
D gene: NA
CDR3 protein: CASTAGSYEQYF
CDR3 DNA: TGTGCCAGCACGGCGGGTTCCTACGAGCAGTACTTC

V gene: TRBV27
J gene: TRBJ1-5
CDR3 length: 15
clone size: once
D gene: NA
CDR3 protein: CASSFRGASNQPQHF
CDR3 DNA: TGTGCCAGCAGTTTTAGGGGCGCCAGCAATCAGCCCCAGCATTTT

V gene: TRBV5-1
J gene: TRBJ1-4
CDR3 length: 16
clone size: NA
D gene: TRBD1
CDR3 protein: CASSLQGVVANEKLFF
CDR3 DNA: TGCGCCAGCAGCCTACAGGGGGTAGTAGCTAATGAAAAACTGTTTTTT

V gene: TRBV30
J gene: TRBJ2-2
CDR3 length: 12
clone size: NA
D gene: NA
CDR3 protein: CAWSSNTGELFF
CDR3 DNA: TGTGCCTGGAGTTCAAACACCGGGGAGCTGTTTTTT

V gene: TRBV2
J gene: TRBJ2-5
CDR3 length: 11
clone size: NA
D gene: NA
CDR3 protein: CASRGRGTQYF
CDR3 DNA: TGTGCCAGCAGGGGGCGAGGGACCCAGTACTTC

V gene: TRBV6-5
J gene: TRBJ2-7
CDR3 length: 14
clone size: NA
D gene: NA
CDR3 protein: CASSSLGATTEQYF
CDR3 DNA: TGTGCCAGCAGTTCCCTGGGGGCGACCACCGAGCAGTACTTC

V gene: TRBV12-5
J gene: TRBJ2-4
CDR3 length: 18
clone size: few
D gene: NA
CDR3 protein: CASGLVLGGAIAKNIQYF
CDR3 DNA: TGTGCTAGTGGTTTGGTACTAGGGGGGGCGATAGCCAAAAACATTCAGTACTTC

V gene: TRBV19
J gene: TRBJ2-7
CDR3 length: 14
clone size: NA
D gene: NA
CDR3 protein: CASREAGYSYEQYF
CDR3 DNA: TGTGCCAGTAGAGAGGCGGGATACTCCTACGAGCAGTACTTC

V gene: TRBV24-1
J gene: TRBJ2-5
CDR3 length: 13
clone size: few
D gene: TRBD2
CDR3 protein: CATGSSGQETQYF
CDR3 DNA: TGTGCCACCGGATCTAGCGGCCAAGAGACCCAGTACTTC

V gene: TRBV9
J gene: TRBJ2-7
CDR3 length: 16
clone size: NA
D gene: TRBD2
CDR3 protein: CASSVVALAGRNEQYF
CDR3 DNA: TGTGCCAGCAGCGTAGTAGCCCTAGCGGGGAGGAACGAGCAGTACTTC

V gene: TRBV28
J gene: TRBJ2-3
CDR3 length: 17
clone size: NA
D gene: TRBD2
CDR3 protein: CASSDGTSGGGRYTQYF
CDR3 DNA: TGTGCCAGCAGCGATGGGACTAGCGGGGGTGGTAGATACACGCAGTATTTT

V gene: TRBV6-5
J gene: TRBJ1-2
CDR3 length: 15
clone size: NA
D gene: NA
CDR3 protein: CASLRTATTNYGYTF
CDR3 DNA: TGTGCCAGCCTTCGGACAGCCACCACTAACTATGGCTACACCTTC

V gene: TRBV24-1
J gene: TRBJ1-5
CDR3 length: 15
clone size: NA
D gene: TRBD1
CDR3 protein: CATSDPRQGGQPQHF
CDR3 DNA: TGTGCCACCAGTGATCCGAGACAGGGCGGTCAGCCCCAGCATTTT

V gene: TRBV6-5
J gene: TRBJ2-7
CDR3 length: 15
clone size: NA
D gene: TRBD2
CDR3 protein: CASSLKGLAGGEQYF
CDR3 DNA: TGTGCCAGCAGTTTAAAAGGACTAGCGGGAGGCGAGCAGTACTTC